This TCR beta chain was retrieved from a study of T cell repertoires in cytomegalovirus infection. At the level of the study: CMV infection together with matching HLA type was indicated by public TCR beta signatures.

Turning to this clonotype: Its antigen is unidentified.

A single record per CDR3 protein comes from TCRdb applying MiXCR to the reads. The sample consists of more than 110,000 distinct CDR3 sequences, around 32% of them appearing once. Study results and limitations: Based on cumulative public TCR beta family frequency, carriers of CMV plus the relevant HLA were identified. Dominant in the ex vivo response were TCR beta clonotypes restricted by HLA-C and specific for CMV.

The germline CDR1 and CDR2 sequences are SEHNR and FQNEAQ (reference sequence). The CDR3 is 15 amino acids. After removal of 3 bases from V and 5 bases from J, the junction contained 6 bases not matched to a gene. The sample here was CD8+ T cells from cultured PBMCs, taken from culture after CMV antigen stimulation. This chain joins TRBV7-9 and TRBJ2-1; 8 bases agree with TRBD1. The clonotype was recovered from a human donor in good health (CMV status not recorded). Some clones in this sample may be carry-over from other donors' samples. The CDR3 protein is CASSFPGGFDNEQFF. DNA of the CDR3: TGTGCCAGCAGCTTTCCAGGGGGCTTTGACAATGAGCAGTTCTTC.